This is a list of T cell receptor beta chains from one sample in a study of response to subunit inactivated influenza vaccine. TCRdb fed the RT-PCR reads into MiXCR, producing one record per CDR3 protein. The table lists under 850,000 distinct CDR3 sequences, less than 20% of them singletons. Specimen: PBMCs from blood, collected roughly 5 days after vaccination. The origin of the receptors is a man in his fifties or sixties who received an inactivated influenza vaccine. CDR3s include the opening cysteine and the closing phenylalanine or tryptophan. The order of the fields is CDR3 DNA, CDR3 protein, clone size, CDR3 length, J gene, D gene, V gene. The D gene is left open where the match is weak. Clone size is given for some rows only: seen once, a few or many times, or a class if the clone is expanded.

CDR3nt: TGCAGTGCCGACAATGAGCAGTTCTTC
CDR3aa: CSADNEQFF
abundance: few
len: 9
j_gene: TRBJ2-1
d_gene: NA
v_gene: TRBV20-1

CDR3nt: TGTGCCAGCAGAAACCGACAGGGTTCCTACAATGAGCAGTTCTTC
CDR3aa: CASRNRQGSYNEQFF
abundance: few
len: 15
j_gene: TRBJ2-1
d_gene: TRBD1
v_gene: TRBV6-2/TRBV6-3

CDR3nt: TGCAGTGCTAGTACTTGGGGTACGAACACTGAAGCTTTCTTT
CDR3aa: CSASTWGTNTEAFF
abundance: many
len: 14
j_gene: TRBJ1-1
d_gene: NA
v_gene: TRBV20-1

CDR3nt: TGTGCCAGCAGTTTATCGGGACCGGACAGGGCGTCAAGCTCCTACGAGCAGTACTTC
CDR3aa: CASSLSGPDRASSSYEQYF
abundance: NA
len: 19
j_gene: TRBJ2-7
d_gene: TRBD1
v_gene: TRBV27

CDR3nt: TGCAGCGGGAAGCAAGCGGGGGGCGATACGCAGTATTTT
CDR3aa: CSGKQAGGDTQYF
abundance: many
len: 13
j_gene: TRBJ2-3
d_gene: TRBD2
v_gene: TRBV29-1

CDR3nt: TGTGCCAGCAGCTCCCCCCCGGGAGTCTACGAGCAGTACTTC
CDR3aa: CASSSPPGVYEQYF
abundance: NA
len: 14
j_gene: TRBJ2-7
d_gene: NA
v_gene: TRBV7-9

CDR3nt: TGCAGTGCGGAAACCGTAGCGGGCTCCTACGAGCAGTACTTC
CDR3aa: CSAETVAGSYEQYF
abundance: many
len: 14
j_gene: TRBJ2-7
d_gene: TRBD2
v_gene: TRBV20-1

CDR3nt: TGTGCCAGCAGTTTACACATCTCCTACGAGCAGTACTTC
CDR3aa: CASSLHISYEQYF
abundance: few
len: 13
j_gene: TRBJ2-7
d_gene: NA
v_gene: TRBV27

CDR3nt: TGTGCCACTCTTCCGGGACTAGCGGACAATGAGCAGTTCTTC
CDR3aa: CATLPGLADNEQFF
abundance: many
len: 14
j_gene: TRBJ2-1
d_gene: TRBD2
v_gene: TRBV10-3

CDR3nt: TGCAGCGTTGAGGCCCGACAACAAGAGACCCAGTACTTC
CDR3aa: CSVEARQQETQYF
abundance: few
len: 13
j_gene: TRBJ2-5
d_gene: NA
v_gene: TRBV29-1

CDR3nt: TGCAGTGCTGATCAACCTGGGGGCGATGAGCAGTTCTTC
CDR3aa: CSADQPGGDEQFF
abundance: NA
len: 13
j_gene: TRBJ2-1
d_gene: NA
v_gene: TRBV20-1

CDR3nt: TGTGCCAGCAGCCCTCAAGCGACTAGCGGGGGGGCATATACGCAGTATTTT
CDR3aa: CASSPQATSGGAYTQYF
abundance: few
len: 17
j_gene: TRBJ2-3
d_gene: TRBD2
v_gene: TRBV7-2

CDR3nt: TGCGCCAGCAGCTTGTCGTCCCAACAAGAGACCCAGTACTTC
CDR3aa: CASSLSSQQETQYF
abundance: few
len: 14
j_gene: TRBJ2-5
d_gene: NA
v_gene: TRBV5-1

CDR3nt: TGCAGTGCTACCCTTAGCGGGGGGGAGGAGACCCAGTACTTC
CDR3aa: CSATLSGGEETQYF
abundance: NA
len: 14
j_gene: TRBJ2-5
d_gene: TRBD2
v_gene: TRBV20-1

CDR3nt: TGTGCCAGCAGGGTAGCCCCGGGACCCTCCTACTTC
CDR3aa: CASRVAPGPSYF
abundance: NA
len: 12
j_gene: TRBJ2-5
d_gene: NA
v_gene: TRBV12-3/TRBV12-4

CDR3nt: TGTGCCAGCATGGCTAGCGGGGTCTACGAGCAGTACTTC
CDR3aa: CASMASGVYEQYF
abundance: NA
len: 13
j_gene: TRBJ2-7
d_gene: TRBD2
v_gene: TRBV6-2/TRBV6-3